Below, 20 T cell receptor beta chains from the same sample are listed, as sequenced in a study of CXCR3-negative and CXCR3-positive naive CD8 T cells. Antigen specificity for these receptors is unknown. Carrying UMI labels, the TRB cDNA libraries were prepared through 5' RACE. TCRdb reprocessed the 5' RACE reads, with one entry per CDR3 protein and no DNA. The sample table sets out over 100,000 distinct CDR3 sequences. Study-level points and caveats: CXCR3-negative naive cells had less hydrophobic TRB CDR3s than did CXCR3-positive naive cells.

Sequencing used naive CXCR3+ CD8+ T cells from blood. Regarding subset: CD45RO-CCR7+CD27+CD95- naive CD8+ T cells expressing CXCR3 (TNR3+). The source is a human donor in good health. Some clones in this sample may be carry-over from other donors' samples.

This chain links TRBV29-1 with TRBJ1-1; TCRdb returns TRBD1, unconfirmable since there is no DNA. This CDR3 spans 13 amino acids. Germline assignment: CDR1 SQVTM and CDR2 ANQGSEA. This chain's CDR3 is CSVENRENTEAFF.

The chain joins TRBV28 to TRBJ2-1; TCRdb picks TRBD1, but there is no DNA to check that call. The germline V gene has CDR1 MDHEN and CDR2 SYDVKM. This CDR3 is built from 14 residues. Here the CDR3 reads CASLGGGNYNEQFF.

The J gene is TRBJ1-1, the V gene TRBV20-1. Germline V lookup: CDR1 DFQATT, CDR2 SNEGSKA (reference sequence). The CDR3 totals 13 residues. The CDR3 loop is CSASLGDLAEAFF.

The J gene is TRBJ2-1, the V gene TRBV19; TCRdb outputs TRBD1, but without DNA this stays unchecked. The CDR3 is 17 residues long. From germline, CDR1 is LNHDA and CDR2 SQIVND (reference sequence). The CDR3 protein is CASTSISGTRSYNEQFF.

The rearrangement joins TRBV7-8 to TRBJ2-5; TCRdb gives TRBD1 as the D gene, but with no DNA this cannot be confirmed. Germline V CDR1 and CDR2: SGHVS, FQNEAQ. The CDR3 extends over 15 amino acids. CDR3 sequence reads: CASSENGGFQETQYF.

J is TRBJ1-1 and V is TRBV12-3 or TRBV12-4; TCRdb selects TRBD1, and the lack of DNA leaves this call unchecked. CDR3 length equals 15 residues. CDR3 residues: CASSLQGSGNTEAFF.

The chain joins TRBV4-3 to TRBJ1-6; TCRdb's D call, TRBD1, is unchecked because there is no DNA. In germline, CDR1 is LGHNA, CDR2 YSLEER. The CDR3 extends over 15 amino acids. The CDR3 loop reads CASSPGTGNNSPLHF.

The J gene is TRBJ1-5, the V gene TRBV4-3. Germline CDR1 LGHNA, CDR2 YSLEER. The CDR3 spans 15 residues. CDR3 sequence: CASSQDQDSNQPQHF.

The chain uses TRBV28 and TRBJ2-1. CDR1 and CDR2 (germline): MDHEN, SYDVKM. The CDR3 totals 13 residues. The CDR3: CASSPTTYNEQFF. Supplemented by reference TRBV28 and TRBJ2-1, the full variable domain reads DVKVTQSSRYLVKRTGEKVFLECVQDMDHENMFWYRQDPGLGLRLIYFSYDVKMKEKGDIPEGYSVSREKKERFSLILESASTNQTSMYLCASSPTTYNEQFFGPGTRLTVL.

The gene calls are TRBV6-2 or TRBV6-3 and TRBJ2-5; the D call from TCRdb, TRBD1, cannot be confirmed without DNA. CDR3 length equals 13 residues. From germline, CDR1 is MNHEY and CDR2 SVGEGT. The CDR3 reads CASSFRGQETQYF.

The chain couples TRBV10-1 to TRBJ2-7; TCRdb picks TRBD1, but there is no DNA to check that call. Germline V lookup: CDR1 WNHNN, CDR2 SYGVQD (reference sequence). The CDR3 is 12 residues long. The CDR3 region is CASRRDSCEQYF.

The chain is built from TRBV5-1 and TRBJ1-1; the TCRdb D gene call, TRBD1, has no DNA to confirm it. CDR3 length equals 14 residues. Germline V gene sequence: CDR1 SGHRS, CDR2 YFSETQ. The CDR3 reads CASSSGTGFTEAFF.

V usage is TRBV5-6 and J usage is TRBJ2-7; TCRdb calls TRBD2, which cannot be checked without DNA. Germline V gives CDR1 SGHDT, CDR2 YYEEEE. The CDR3 consists of 15 residues. This CDR3 is CASSVTSGRLYEQYF.

The chain combines TRBV4-2 with TRBJ2-7; the TRBD1 assignment by TCRdb is unverifiable without DNA. The CDR3 is 12 amino acids. Germline CDR1 is LGHNA and CDR2 is YNFKEQ. The CDR3 sequence is CASSQGGAEQYF.

V is TRBV20-1 and J is TRBJ1-2; TCRdb's assignment of TRBD1 cannot be checked, as there is no DNA. Germline V CDR1 and CDR2: DFQATT, SNEGSKA (reference sequence). The length of the CDR3 is 12 residues. CDR3 residues: CSAPDSLDGYTF.

The rearrangement uses TRBV13 and TRBJ2-1; TCRdb returns TRBD1, unconfirmable since there is no DNA. The CDR3 is made up of 14 amino acids. Germline CDR1 and CDR2: PRHDT and FYEKMQ (reference sequence). CDR3 in amino acids: CASSAGWSYNEQFF.

The J gene is TRBJ2-7, the V gene TRBV5-6. There are 15 residues in the CDR3. CDR1 is SGHDT and CDR2 is YYEEEE in the germline V gene. This CDR3 is CASSLGPTYSYEQYF. The full variable domain, in which reference TRBV5-6 and TRBJ2-7 provide the parts outside the CDR3, is DAGVTQSPTHLIKTRGQQVTLRCSPKSGHDTVSWYQQALGQGPQFIFQYYEEEERQRGNFPDRFSGHQFPNYSSELNVNALLLGDSALYLCASSLGPTYSYEQYFGPGTRLTVT.

The chain couples TRBV28 to TRBJ2-1; the D call of TRBD1 rests on TCRdb alone, since no DNA is present to check it. Germline CDR1 and CDR2: MDHEN and SYDVKM. The CDR3 sequence is 13 residues long. The chain's CDR3 is CASSLMSRVEQFF.

V usage is TRBV7-3 and J usage is TRBJ2-7; the TRBD2 assignment by TCRdb is unverifiable without DNA. Per germline, CDR1 SGHTA and CDR2 FQGTGA. The CDR3 has 15 residues. The CDR3 loop is CASSLSPLANDEQYF.

The J gene is TRBJ1-1, the V gene TRBV29-1; without DNA, the TCRdb call of TRBD1 cannot be checked. This CDR3 is 13 amino acids long. Germline loops: CDR1 SQVTM, CDR2 ANQGSEA. The CDR3 region is CSVDRGWNTEAFF.